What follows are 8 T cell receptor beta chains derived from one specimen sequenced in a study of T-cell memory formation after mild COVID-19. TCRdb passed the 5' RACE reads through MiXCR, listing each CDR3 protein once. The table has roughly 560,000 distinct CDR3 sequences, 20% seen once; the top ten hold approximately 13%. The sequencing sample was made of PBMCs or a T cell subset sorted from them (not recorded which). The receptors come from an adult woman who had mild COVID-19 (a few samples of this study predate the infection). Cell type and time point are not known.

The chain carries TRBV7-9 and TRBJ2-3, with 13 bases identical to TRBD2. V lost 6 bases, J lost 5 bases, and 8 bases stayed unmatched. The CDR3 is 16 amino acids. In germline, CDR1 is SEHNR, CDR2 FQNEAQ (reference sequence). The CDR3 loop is CASSSWTSGRGDTQYF. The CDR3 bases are TGTGCCAGCAGTTCTTGGACTAGCGGGAGAGGAGATACGCAGTATTTT.

The CDR3 loop reads CRAPRTDSGRNTEAFF. The CDR3 DNA reads TGCAGGGCCCCGCGAACAGACTCAGGCCGGAACACTGAAGCTTTCTTT. This chain uses TRBV20-1 with TRBJ1-1; D gene ambiguous. CDR3 size: 16 residues. CDR1 is DFQATT and CDR2 is SNEGSKA in the germline V gene (reference sequence).

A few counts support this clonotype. The CDR3 region is CASSQNRGQSGYTF. The DNA of the CDR3 is TGTGCCAGCAGCCAAAACAGGGGGCAATCTGGCTACACCTTC. The V and J genes are TRBV3-1 and TRBJ1-2; 9 nucleotides agree with TRBD1. The CDR3 totals 14 residues. Germline CDR1 is LGHDT and CDR2 is YNNKEL (reference sequence). J lost 7 bases, V lost 2 bases, and 5 bases had no gene match.

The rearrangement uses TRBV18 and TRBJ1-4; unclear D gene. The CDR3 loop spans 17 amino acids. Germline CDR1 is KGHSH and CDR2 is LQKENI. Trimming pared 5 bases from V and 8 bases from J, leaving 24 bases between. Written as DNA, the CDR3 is TGTGCCAGCTCAATTTCGGTCGTCCAAAACGGCCTAGAAAAACTGTTTTTT. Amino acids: CASSISVVQNGLEKLFF.

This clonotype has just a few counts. The CDR3 region is CASLDGGSYNEQFF. CDR3 nucleotide sequence: TGTGCCAGCTTAGACGGGGGCTCCTACAATGAGCAGTTCTTC. The chain couples TRBV18 to TRBJ2-1; D perhaps matches TRBD2 (6 bases). CDR3 size: 14 residues. Trimming removed 7 bases at V and 0 bases at J, with 10 bases between. CDR1 is KGHSH and CDR2 is LQKENI in the germline V gene.

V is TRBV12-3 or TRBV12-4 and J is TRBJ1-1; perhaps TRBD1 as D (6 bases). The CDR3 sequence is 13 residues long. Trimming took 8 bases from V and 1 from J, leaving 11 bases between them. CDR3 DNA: TGTGCCAGCGGGGGGGCTCCGAACACTGAAGCTTTCTTT. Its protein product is CASGGAPNTEAFF.

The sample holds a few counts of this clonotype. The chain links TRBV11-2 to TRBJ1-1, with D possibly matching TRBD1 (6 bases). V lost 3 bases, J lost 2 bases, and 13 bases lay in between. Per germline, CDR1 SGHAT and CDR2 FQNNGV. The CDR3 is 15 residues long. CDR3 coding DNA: TGTGCCAGCAGCTTTAACAGGGTTAGAAACACTGAAGCTTTCTTT. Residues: CASSFNRVRNTEAFF.

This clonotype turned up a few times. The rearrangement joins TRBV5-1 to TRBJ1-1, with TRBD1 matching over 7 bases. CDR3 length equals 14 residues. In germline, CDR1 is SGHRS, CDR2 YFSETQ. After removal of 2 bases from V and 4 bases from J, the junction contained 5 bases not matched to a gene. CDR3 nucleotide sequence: TGCGCCAGCAGCTTAGCGAGGGGGCTCACTGAAGCTTTCTTT. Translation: CASSLARGLTEAFF.